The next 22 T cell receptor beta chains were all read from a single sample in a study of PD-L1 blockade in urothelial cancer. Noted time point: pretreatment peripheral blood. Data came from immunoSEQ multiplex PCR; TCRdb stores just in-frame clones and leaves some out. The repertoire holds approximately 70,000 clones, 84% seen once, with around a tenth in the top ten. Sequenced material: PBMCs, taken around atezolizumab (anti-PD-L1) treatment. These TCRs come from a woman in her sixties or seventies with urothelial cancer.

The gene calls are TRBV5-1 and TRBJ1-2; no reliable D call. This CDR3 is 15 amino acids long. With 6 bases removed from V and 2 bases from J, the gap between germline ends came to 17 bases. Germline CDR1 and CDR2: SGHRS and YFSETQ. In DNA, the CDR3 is TGCGCCAGCACTCTGGCCGAGGGCCCCAACTATGGCTACACCTTC. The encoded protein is CASTLAEGPNYGYTF.

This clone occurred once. The CDR3 DNA is TGTGCCACCAGCAGAGCCGGACAGGGGGGCACTGAAGCTTTCTTT. Its translation: CATSRAGQGGTEAFF. V usage is TRBV15 and J usage is TRBJ1-1, with 10 bases lining up with TRBD1. CDR3 length equals 15 residues. Looked up from germline, CDR1 is LNHNV and CDR2 is YYDKDF (reference sequence). V lost 1 base, J lost 4 bases, and 3 bases stayed unmatched.

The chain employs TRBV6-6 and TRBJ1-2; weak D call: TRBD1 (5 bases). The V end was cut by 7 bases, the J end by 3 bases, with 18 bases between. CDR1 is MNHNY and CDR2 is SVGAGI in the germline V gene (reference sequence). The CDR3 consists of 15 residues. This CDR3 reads CASTPTAIFDYGYTF. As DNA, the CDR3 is TGTGCCAGCACCCCGACAGCGATCTTCGACTATGGCTACACCTTC.

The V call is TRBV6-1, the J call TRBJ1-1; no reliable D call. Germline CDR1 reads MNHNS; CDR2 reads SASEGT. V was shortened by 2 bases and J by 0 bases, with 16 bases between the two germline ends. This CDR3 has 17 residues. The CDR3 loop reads CASSEISGRGMNTEAFF. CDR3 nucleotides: TGTGCCAGCAGTGAAATCAGCGGAAGAGGGATGAACACTGAAGCTTTCTTT.

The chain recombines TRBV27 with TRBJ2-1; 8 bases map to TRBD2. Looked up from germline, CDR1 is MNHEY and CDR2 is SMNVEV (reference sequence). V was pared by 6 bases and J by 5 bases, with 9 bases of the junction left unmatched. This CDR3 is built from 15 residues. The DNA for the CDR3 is TGTGCCAGCAGGCTGAGCGGGAGTTTCCACAATGAGCAGTTCTTC. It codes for CASRLSGSFHNEQFF.

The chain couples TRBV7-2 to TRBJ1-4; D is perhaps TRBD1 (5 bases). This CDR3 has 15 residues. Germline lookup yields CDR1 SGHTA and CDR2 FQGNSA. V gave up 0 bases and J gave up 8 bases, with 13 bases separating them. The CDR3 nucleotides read TGTGCCAGCAGCTTAGCCCCTCAGGGATCCGAAAAACTGTTTTTT. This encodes CASSLAPQGSEKLFF.

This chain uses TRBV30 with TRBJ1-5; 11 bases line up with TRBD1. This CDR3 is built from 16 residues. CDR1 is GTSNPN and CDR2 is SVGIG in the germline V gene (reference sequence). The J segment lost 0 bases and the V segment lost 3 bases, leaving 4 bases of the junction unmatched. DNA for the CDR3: TGTGCCTGGAGCCGGGACAGGGGGTATAGCAATCAGCCCCAGCATTTT. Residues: CAWSRDRGYSNQPQHF.

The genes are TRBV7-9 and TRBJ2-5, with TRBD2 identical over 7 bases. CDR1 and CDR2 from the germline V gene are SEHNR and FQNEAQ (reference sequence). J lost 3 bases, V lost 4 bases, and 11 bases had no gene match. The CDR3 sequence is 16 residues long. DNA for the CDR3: TGTGCCAGCAGCTCCCGGCGGGGGAGCACCGAAGAGACCCAGTACTTC. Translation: CASSSRRGSTEETQYF. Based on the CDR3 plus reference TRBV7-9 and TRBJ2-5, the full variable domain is DTGVSQNPRHKITKRGQNVTFRCDPISEHNRLYWYRQTLGQGPEFLTYFQNEAQLEKSRLLSDRFSAERPKGSFSTLEIQRTEQGDSAMYLCASSSRRGSTEETQYFGPGTRLLVL.

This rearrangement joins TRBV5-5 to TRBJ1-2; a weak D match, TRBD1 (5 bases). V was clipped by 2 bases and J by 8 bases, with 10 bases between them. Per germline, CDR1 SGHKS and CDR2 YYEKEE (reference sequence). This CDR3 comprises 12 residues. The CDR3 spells CASSLQVKGYTF. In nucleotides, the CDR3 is TGTGCCAGCAGCTTACAGGTTAAGGGCTACACCTTC.

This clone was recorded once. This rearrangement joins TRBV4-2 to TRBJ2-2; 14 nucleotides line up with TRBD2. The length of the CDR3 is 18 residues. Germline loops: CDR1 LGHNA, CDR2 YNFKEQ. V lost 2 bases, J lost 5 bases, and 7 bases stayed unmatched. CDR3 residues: CASSQYLGLAGDTGELFF. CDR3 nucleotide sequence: TGTGCCAGCAGCCAATACCTGGGACTAGCGGGAGATACCGGGGAGCTGTTTTTT.

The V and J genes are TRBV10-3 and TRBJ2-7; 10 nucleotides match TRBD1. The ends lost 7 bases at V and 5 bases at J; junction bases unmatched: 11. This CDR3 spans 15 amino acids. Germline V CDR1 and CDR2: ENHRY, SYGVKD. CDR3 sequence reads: CAIKNPGTGVDEQYF. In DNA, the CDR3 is TGTGCCATCAAGAACCCCGGGACAGGGGTTGACGAGCAGTACTTC.

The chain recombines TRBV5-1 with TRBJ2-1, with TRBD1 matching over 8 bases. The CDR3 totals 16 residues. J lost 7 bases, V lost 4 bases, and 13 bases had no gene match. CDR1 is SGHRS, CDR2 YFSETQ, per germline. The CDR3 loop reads CASSPEMARGRNEQFF. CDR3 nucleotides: TGCGCCAGCAGCCCGGAAATGGCCAGGGGGCGAAATGAGCAGTTCTTC.

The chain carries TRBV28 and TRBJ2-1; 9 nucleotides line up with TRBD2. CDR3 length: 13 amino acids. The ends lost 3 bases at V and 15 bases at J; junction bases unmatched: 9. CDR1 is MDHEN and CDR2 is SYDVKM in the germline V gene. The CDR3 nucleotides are TGTGCCAGCAGTTTTCCTAGCGGGGCCCCCGGGTTCTTC. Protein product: CASSFPSGAPGFF.

CDR3 protein: CASSFTDRNTEAFF. The CDR3 DNA follows: TGCGCCAGCAGCTTCACAGACAGGAACACTGAAGCTTTCTTT. The genes are TRBV5-1 and TRBJ1-1; D possibly corresponds to TRBD1 (5 bases). Germline CDR1 SGHRS, CDR2 YFSETQ. The germline V and J ends were trimmed by 2 bases and 1 base, with 9 bases remaining between them. The CDR3 totals 14 residues.

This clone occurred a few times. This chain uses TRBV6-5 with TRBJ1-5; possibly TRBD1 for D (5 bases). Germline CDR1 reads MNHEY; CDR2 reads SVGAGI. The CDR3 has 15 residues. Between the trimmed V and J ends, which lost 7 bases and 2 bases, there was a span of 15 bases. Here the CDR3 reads CASTREWGGNQPQHF. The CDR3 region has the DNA TGTGCCAGCACCCGGGAGTGGGGGGGCAATCAGCCCCAGCATTTT.

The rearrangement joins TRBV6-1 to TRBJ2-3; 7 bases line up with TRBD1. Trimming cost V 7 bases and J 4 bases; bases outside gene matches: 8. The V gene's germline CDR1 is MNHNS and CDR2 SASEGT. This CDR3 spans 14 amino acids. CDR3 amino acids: CASKRQGVPDTQYF. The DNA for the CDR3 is TGTGCCAGCAAACGGCAGGGGGTACCAGATACGCAGTATTTT.

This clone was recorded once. Written as DNA, the CDR3 is TGTGCCAGCAGCTTGGTGGGGGCACGTAGGGAGACCCAGTACTTC. Translating gives CASSLVGARRETQYF. The chain couples TRBV5-5 to TRBJ2-5, with D maybe TRBD1 (6 bases). V lost 0 bases and J lost 5, with 14 bases in between. The CDR3 covers 15 residues. Germline CDR1 and CDR2: SGHKS and YYEKEE (reference sequence).

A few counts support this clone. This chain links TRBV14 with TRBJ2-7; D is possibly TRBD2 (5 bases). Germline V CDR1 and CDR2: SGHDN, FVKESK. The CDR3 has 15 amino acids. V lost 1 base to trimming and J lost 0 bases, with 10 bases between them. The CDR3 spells CASSQVGVSSYEQYF. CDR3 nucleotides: TGTGCCAGCAGCCAAGTCGGGGTTAGCTCCTACGAGCAGTACTTC.

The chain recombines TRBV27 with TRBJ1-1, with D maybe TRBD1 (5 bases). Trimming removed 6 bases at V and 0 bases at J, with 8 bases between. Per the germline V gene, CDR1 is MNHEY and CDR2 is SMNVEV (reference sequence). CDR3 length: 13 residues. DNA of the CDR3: TGTGCCAGCAGCAACAGGCTGAACACTGAAGCTTTCTTT. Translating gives CASSNRLNTEAFF.

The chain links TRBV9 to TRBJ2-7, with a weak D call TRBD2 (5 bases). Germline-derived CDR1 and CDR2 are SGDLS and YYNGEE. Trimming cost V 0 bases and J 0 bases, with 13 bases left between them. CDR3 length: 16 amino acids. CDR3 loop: CASSVEAGAYSYEQYF. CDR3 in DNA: TGTGCCAGCAGCGTAGAGGCGGGCGCTTACTCCTACGAGCAGTACTTC. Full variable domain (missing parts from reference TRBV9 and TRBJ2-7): DSGVTQTPKHLITATGQRVTLRCSPRSGDLSVYWYQQSLDQGLQFLIQYYNGEERAKGNILERFSAQQFPDLHSELNLSSLELGDSALYFCASSVEAGAYSYEQYFGPGTRLTVT.

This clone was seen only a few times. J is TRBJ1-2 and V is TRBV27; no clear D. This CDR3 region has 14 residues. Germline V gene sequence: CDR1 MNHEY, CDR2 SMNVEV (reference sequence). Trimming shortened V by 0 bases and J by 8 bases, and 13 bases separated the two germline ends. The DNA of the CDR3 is TGTGCCAGCAGTTTATCAGCAGGCTCGAAGGGCTACACCTTC. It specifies CASSLSAGSKGYTF.

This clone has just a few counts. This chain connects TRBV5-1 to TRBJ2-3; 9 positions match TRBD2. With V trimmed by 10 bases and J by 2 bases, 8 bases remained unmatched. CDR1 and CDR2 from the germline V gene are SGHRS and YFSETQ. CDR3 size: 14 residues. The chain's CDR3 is CAGSGGNPTDTQYF. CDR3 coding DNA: TGCGCCGGAAGCGGGGGGAATCCCACAGATACGCAGTATTTT.